This TCR beta chain is from a study of post-analysis software for immune sequencing data. Background on the study: The disease courses covered relapsing-remitting, secondary progressive and progressive-relapsing multiple sclerosis. General study points: TRBV5-6, TRBV5-1 and TRBV20-1 belonged to a set of about 5 TRBV segments that were more frequent in patients than controls. Batch-matched samples strongly co-clustered by F measure. Controls showed significantly higher normalized Chao1 diversity than did multiple sclerosis patients.

The CDR3 consists of 15 residues. V lost 4 bases and J lost 2; bases outside the gene matches: 6. The germline CDR1 and CDR2 sequences are MNHEY and SMNVEV (reference sequence). Regarding this clonotype: Its antigen is undetermined.

TCR beta libraries were prepared from cDNA with unique molecular identifiers. Yield was roughly 0.5 million cDNA molecules from roughly 0.93 to 9.6 million T cells. A single record per CDR3 protein comes from TCRdb applying MiXCR to the PCR reads. This table has more than 350,000 distinct CDR3 sequences, approximately 42% appearing once. The sample was blood. The rearrangement links TRBV27 to TRBJ2-7, with 9 bases matching TRBD2. The clonotype was recovered from a girl between 2 and 10 years old with multiple sclerosis. The CDR3 sequence is CASSSSSGAPYEQYF. CDR3 bases: TGTGCCAGCAGTTCTTCTAGCGGGGCTCCCTACGAGCAGTACTTC.